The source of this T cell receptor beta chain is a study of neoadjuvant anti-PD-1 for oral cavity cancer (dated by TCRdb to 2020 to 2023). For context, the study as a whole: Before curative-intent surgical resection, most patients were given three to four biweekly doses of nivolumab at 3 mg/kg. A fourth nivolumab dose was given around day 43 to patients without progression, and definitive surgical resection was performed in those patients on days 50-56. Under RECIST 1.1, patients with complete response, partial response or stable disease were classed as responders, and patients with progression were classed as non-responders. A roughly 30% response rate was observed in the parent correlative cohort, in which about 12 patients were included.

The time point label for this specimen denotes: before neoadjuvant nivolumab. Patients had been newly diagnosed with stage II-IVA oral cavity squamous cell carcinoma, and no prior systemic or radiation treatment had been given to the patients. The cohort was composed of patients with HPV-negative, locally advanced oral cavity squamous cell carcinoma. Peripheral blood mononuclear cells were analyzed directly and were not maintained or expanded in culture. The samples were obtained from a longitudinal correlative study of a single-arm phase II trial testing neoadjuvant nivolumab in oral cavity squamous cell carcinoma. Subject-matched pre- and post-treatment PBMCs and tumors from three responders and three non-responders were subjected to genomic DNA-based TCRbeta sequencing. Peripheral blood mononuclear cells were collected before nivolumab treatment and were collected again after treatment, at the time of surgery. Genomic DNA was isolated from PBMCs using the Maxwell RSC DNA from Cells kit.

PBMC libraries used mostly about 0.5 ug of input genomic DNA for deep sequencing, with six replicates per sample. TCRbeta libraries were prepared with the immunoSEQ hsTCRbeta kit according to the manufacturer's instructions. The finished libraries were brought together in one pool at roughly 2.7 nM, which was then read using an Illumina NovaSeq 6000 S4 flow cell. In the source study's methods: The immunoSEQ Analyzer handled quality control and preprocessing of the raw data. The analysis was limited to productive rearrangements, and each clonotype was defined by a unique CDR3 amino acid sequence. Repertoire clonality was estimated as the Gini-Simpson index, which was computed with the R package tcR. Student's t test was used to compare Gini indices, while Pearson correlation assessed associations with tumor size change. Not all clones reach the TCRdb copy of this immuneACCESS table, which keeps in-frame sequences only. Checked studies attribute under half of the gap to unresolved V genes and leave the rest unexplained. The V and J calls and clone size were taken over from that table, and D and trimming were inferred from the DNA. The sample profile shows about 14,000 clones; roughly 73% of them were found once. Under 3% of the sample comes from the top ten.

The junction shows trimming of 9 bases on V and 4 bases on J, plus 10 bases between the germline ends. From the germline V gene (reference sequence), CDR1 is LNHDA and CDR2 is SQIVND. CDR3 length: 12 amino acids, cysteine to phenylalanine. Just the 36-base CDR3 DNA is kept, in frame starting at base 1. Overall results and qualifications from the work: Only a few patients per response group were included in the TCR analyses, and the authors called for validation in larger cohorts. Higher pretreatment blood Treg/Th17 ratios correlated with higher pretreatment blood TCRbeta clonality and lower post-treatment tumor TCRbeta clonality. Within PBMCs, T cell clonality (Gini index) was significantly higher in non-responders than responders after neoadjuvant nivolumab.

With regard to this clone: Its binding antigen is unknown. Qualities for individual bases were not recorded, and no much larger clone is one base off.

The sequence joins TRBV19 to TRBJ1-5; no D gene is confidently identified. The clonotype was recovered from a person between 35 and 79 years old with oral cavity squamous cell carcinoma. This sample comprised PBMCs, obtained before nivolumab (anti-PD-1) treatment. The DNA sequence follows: TGTGCCAGCCAACAGCTAAATCAGCCCCAGCATTTT. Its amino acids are CASQQLNQPQHF.